This paragraph covers one T cell receptor beta chain sequence. Clones were read by immunoSEQ multiplex PCR, and TCRdb kept only the in-frame ones, dropping some. The profile shows 150,000 to 180,000 clones, about 90% of them singletons. CDR1 and CDR2 from the germline V gene are SGHTS and YDEGEE. V lost 4 bases to trimming and J lost 10 bases, with 20 bases between them. The CDR3 runs 15 residues. The sample originates from a study of blood T cell repertoires in COVID-19. Study-wide context: COVID-19 samples from acute and convalescent phases originated in the United States, Italy and Spain. The analysed material was cDNA or gDNA that came from T cells, B-cell-depleted T cells, or PBMCs.

The sequenced sample was peripheral blood. The V call is TRBV5-8, the J call TRBJ1-4; perhaps TRBD1 as D (5 bases). The TCR was taken from a man aged 45 to 65 with acute or convalescent COVID-19. CDR3 residues: CASSPLQGGLGKLFF. DNA of the CDR3: TGTGCCAGCAGCCCCTTGCAGGGAGGCTTAGGAAAACTGTTTTTT.